The T cell receptor (beta chain) under discussion was sequenced for a study of T cell changes during pregnancy in multiple sclerosis. After removal of 4 bases from V and 2 bases from J, the junction contained 6 bases not matched to a gene. Germline V lookup: CDR1 LNHDA, CDR2 SQIVND (reference sequence). This CDR3 is 15 amino acids long. The method was immunoSEQ multiplex PCR; TCRdb's version includes in-frame clones alone and lacks a portion of them. The sample includes about 17,000 clones, approximately 84% seen only once; the top ten take 9% to 10%. The starting material was CD8+ T cells from peripheral blood mononuclear cells, obtained in the second trimester of pregnancy. The receptor comes from a female donor in good health, enrolled as a control in a pregnancy study. V is TRBV19 and J is TRBJ2-3, with 7 bases that match TRBD2. CDR3 region: CASSSRGVYTDTQYF. CDR3 DNA: TGTGCCAGTAGTAGTCGGGGGGTTTACACAGATACGCAGTATTTT. Using reference TRBV19 and TRBJ2-3 for the parts outside the CDR3, the full variable domain is DGGITQSPKYLFRKEGQNVTLSCEQNLNHDAMYWYRQDPGQGLRLIYYSQIVNDFQKGDIAEGYSVSREKKESFPLTVTSAQKNPTAFYLCASSSRGVYTDTQYFGPGTRLTVL.